Listed below are T cell receptor beta chains from one sample, sequenced in a study of cytomegalovirus exposure and HLA in healthy donors. The method was immunoSEQ multiplex PCR; TCRdb's version includes in-frame clones alone and lacks a portion of them. The table has some 150,000 clones, more than 70% seen once; the top ten hold approximately 5%. Material for sequencing was PBMCs. The receptors were gathered from a woman in her 50s in good health and CMV-seronegative. Each CDR3 is given with its conserved first and last residue. Each record gives: CDR3 protein, CDR3 DNA, D gene, V gene, J gene, clone size. The D gene is left open where the match is weak. Size is omitted from some rows. Given values are once, few, many or a class for expanded clones.

cdr3_aa: CASSPRDRGQYNEQFF; cdr3_nt: TGTGCCAGCAGCCCCCGGGACAGGGGTCAGTACAATGAGCAGTTCTTC; d_call: TRBD1; v_call: TRBV7-2; j_call: TRBJ2-1; clone_size: .
cdr3_aa: CASSSINQPQHF; cdr3_nt: TGTGCCAGCAGCTCCATTAATCAGCCCCAGCATTTT; d_call: .; v_call: TRBV5-6; j_call: TRBJ1-5; clone_size: .
cdr3_aa: CASSHPGTGGGGETQYF; cdr3_nt: TGCGCCAGCAGCCACCCAGGGACAGGGGGCGGAGGGGAGACCCAGTACTTC; d_call: TRBD1; v_call: TRBV4-1; j_call: TRBJ2-5; clone_size: .
cdr3_aa: CAISDHRGMEQYF; cdr3_nt: TGTGCCATCAGTGATCACCGGGGTATGGAGCAGTACTTC; d_call: .; v_call: TRBV10-3; j_call: TRBJ2-7; clone_size: .
cdr3_aa: CASSLGAGVETQYF; cdr3_nt: TGTGCCAGCAGCCTCGGAGCGGGGGTCGAGACCCAGTACTTC; d_call: TRBD2; v_call: TRBV7-2; j_call: TRBJ2-5; clone_size: .
cdr3_aa: CASSGRDSNEKLFF; cdr3_nt: TGTGCCAGCAGTGGGAGGGACTCTAATGAAAAACTGTTTTTT; d_call: .; v_call: TRBV2; j_call: TRBJ1-4; clone_size: once
cdr3_aa: CASFSGGYGYTF; cdr3_nt: TGTGCCAGCTTTTCAGGGGGCTATGGCTACACCTTC; d_call: TRBD1; v_call: TRBV5-5; j_call: TRBJ1-2; clone_size: .
cdr3_aa: CASSLNRGGNTEAFF; cdr3_nt: TGCGCCAGCAGCCTAAACAGGGGCGGGAACACTGAAGCTTTCTTT; d_call: TRBD1; v_call: TRBV5-1; j_call: TRBJ1-1; clone_size: .
cdr3_aa: CASSAGGRQETQYF; cdr3_nt: TGCGCCAGCAGCGCGGGGGGGAGACAAGAGACCCAGTACTTC; d_call: TRBD2; v_call: TRBV5-1; j_call: TRBJ2-5; clone_size: .
cdr3_aa: CASSLGTSRAYTEAFF; cdr3_nt: TGCGCCAGCAGCTTGGGTACCTCCAGGGCGTACACTGAAGCTTTCTTT; d_call: .; v_call: TRBV5-1; j_call: TRBJ1-1; clone_size: .
cdr3_aa: CASSFGTGNTGELFF; cdr3_nt: TGTGCCAGCAGCTTCGGGACAGGGAACACCGGGGAGCTGTTTTTT; d_call: TRBD1; v_call: TRBV5-6; j_call: TRBJ2-2; clone_size: .
cdr3_aa: CASSGTGVFRVTEAFF; cdr3_nt: TGTGCCAGCAGTGGTACAGGGGTTTTTCGCGTCACTGAAGCTTTCTTT; d_call: TRBD1; v_call: TRBV25-1; j_call: TRBJ1-1; clone_size: once
cdr3_aa: CASSSRGARGYTF; cdr3_nt: TGTGCCAGCAGTTCCAGGGGGGCGCGGGGCTACACCTTC; d_call: TRBD1; v_call: TRBV27; j_call: TRBJ1-2; clone_size: .
cdr3_aa: CASSSGGAGTDTQYF; cdr3_nt: TGTGCCAGCAGTAGCGGGGGGGCCGGTACAGATACGCAGTATTTT; d_call: TRBD2; v_call: TRBV6-6; j_call: TRBJ2-3; clone_size: .
cdr3_aa: CASSSRTGGDEQFF; cdr3_nt: TGTGCCAGCAGCTCCAGGACAGGGGGCGATGAGCAGTTCTTC; d_call: TRBD1; v_call: TRBV7-2; j_call: TRBJ2-1; clone_size: .
cdr3_aa: CASSVSRGKGSVTNTIYF; cdr3_nt: TGTGCCAGCAGTGTTTCACGGGGGAAAGGCTCTGTAACGAACACCATATATTTT; d_call: .; v_call: TRBV6-1; j_call: TRBJ1-3; clone_size: .
cdr3_aa: CASSSAMEAGGFGQQYF; cdr3_nt: TGTGCCAGCAGTTCTGCGATGGAGGCAGGAGGCTTTGGTCAACAGTACTTC; d_call: .; v_call: TRBV13; j_call: TRBJ2-7; clone_size: .
cdr3_aa: CATSRGQGNTIYF; cdr3_nt: TGTGCCACCAGCAGAGGTCAGGGAAACACCATATATTTT; d_call: .; v_call: TRBV15; j_call: TRBJ1-3; clone_size: .
cdr3_aa: CASSWGGTGGGEQFF; cdr3_nt: TGCGCCAGCAGCTGGGGTGGTACAGGGGGCGGTGAGCAGTTCTTC; d_call: TRBD1; v_call: TRBV5-1; j_call: TRBJ2-1; clone_size: .
cdr3_aa: CASGPGQGNSYEQYF; cdr3_nt: TGTGCTAGTGGTCCGGGACAGGGAAACTCCTACGAGCAGTACTTC; d_call: TRBD1; v_call: TRBV12-5; j_call: TRBJ2-7; clone_size: few
cdr3_aa: CASSPARTGRVAGANVLTF; cdr3_nt: TGTGCCAGCTCACCAGCTAGGACAGGGAGGGTAGCTGGGGCCAACGTCCTGACTTTC; d_call: .; v_call: TRBV18; j_call: TRBJ2-6; clone_size: .